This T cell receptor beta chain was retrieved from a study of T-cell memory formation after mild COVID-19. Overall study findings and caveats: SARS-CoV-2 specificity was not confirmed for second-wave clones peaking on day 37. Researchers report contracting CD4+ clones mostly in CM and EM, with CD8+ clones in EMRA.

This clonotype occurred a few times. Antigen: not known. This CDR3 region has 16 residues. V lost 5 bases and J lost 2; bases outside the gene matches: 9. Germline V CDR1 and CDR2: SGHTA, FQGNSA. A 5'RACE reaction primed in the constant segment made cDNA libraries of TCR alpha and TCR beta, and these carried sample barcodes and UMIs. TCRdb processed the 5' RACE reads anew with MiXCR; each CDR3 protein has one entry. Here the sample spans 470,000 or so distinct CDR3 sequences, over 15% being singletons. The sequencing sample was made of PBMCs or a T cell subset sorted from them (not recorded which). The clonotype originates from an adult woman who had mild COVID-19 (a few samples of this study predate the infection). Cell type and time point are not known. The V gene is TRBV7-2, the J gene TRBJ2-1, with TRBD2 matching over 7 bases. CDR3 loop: CASSTSSGSTYNEQFF. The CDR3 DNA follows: TGTGCCAGCAGCACAAGTAGCGGGTCAACCTACAATGAGCAGTTCTTC.